The 28 T cell receptor beta chains below come from one sample, sequenced in a study of blood T cell repertoires in COVID-19. Data came from immunoSEQ multiplex PCR; TCRdb stores just in-frame clones and leaves some out. The data show roughly 86,000 clones, roughly 78% seen once. Material: peripheral blood. The source is a human donor in a cohort sampled during active COVID-19.

The genes are TRBV7-9 and TRBJ1-5; D ambiguous. This CDR3 comprises 15 residues. V was clipped by 5 bases and J by 4 bases, with 15 bases between them. Looked up from germline, CDR1 is SEHNR and CDR2 is FQNEAQ (reference sequence). DNA of the CDR3: TGTGCCAGCAGCGCCCGGTCCGAACCGAATCAGCCCCAGCATTTT. This translates into CASSARSEPNQPQHF.

The chain is built from TRBV5-8 and TRBJ1-2; 7 nucleotides align to TRBD1. The germline V gene has CDR1 SGHTS and CDR2 YDEGEE. The CDR3 totals 14 residues. Germline trimming cut 1 base from V and 5 bases from J; bases unmatched to any gene: 5. Here the CDR3 DNA reads TGTGCCAGCAGCTTGCCGGGACAGAAATATGGCTACACCTTC. It translates to CASSLPGQKYGYTF.

The chain links TRBV10-3 to TRBJ2-2; D is perhaps TRBD2 (6 bases). The CDR3 sequence is 12 residues long. Trimming removed 8 bases from V and 6 bases from J, with 10 bases in between. Germline CDR1 reads ENHRY; CDR2 reads SYGVKD. CDR3 sequence (DNA): TGTGCCATCGGGGGGAGCGCCGGGGAGCTGTTTTTT. It codes for CAIGGSAGELFF.

This clone was found once. The J gene is TRBJ1-5, the V gene TRBV4-2, with TRBD1 identical over 7 bases. V was clipped by 3 bases and J by 3 bases; unmatched bases: 5. The CDR3 runs to 15 residues. CDR1 is LGHNA, CDR2 YNFKEQ, per germline. Here the CDR3 DNA reads TGTGCCAGCAGCCAGGAGACAGGGAACAATCAGCCCCAGCATTTT. As protein: CASSQETGNNQPQHF.

This clone was seen repeatedly, ten times or more. The rearrangement uses TRBV21-1 and TRBJ2-7; no check of the table's D call, TRBD1, against the DNA was made. TRBV21-1 is flagged as a pseudogene. The CDR3 length is 13 residues. Written as DNA, the CDR3 is TGTGCCAGCAAGGACAGGCACTCCTACGAGCAGTACTTC. This translates into CASKDRHSYEQYF.

The chain uses TRBV19 and TRBJ2-1, with D unresolved. Trimming pared 3 bases from V and 3 bases from J, leaving 6 bases between. CDR1 is LNHDA, CDR2 SQIVND, per germline (reference sequence). CDR3 length: 13 residues. DNA for the CDR3: TGTGCCAGTAGTATCGGAGACTACAATGAGCAGTTCTTC. Its translation: CASSIGDYNEQFF.

The rearrangement links TRBV10-3 to TRBJ1-1, with 9 bases that match TRBD1. This CDR3 comprises 17 residues. With V trimmed by 4 bases and J by 1 base, 10 bases remained unmatched. Germline V gene lookup returns CDR1 ENHRY and CDR2 SYGVKD. CDR3 residues: CAISAGQGRSKNTEAFF. For the CDR3, the DNA is TGTGCCATCAGTGCGGGACAGGGAAGATCGAAGAACACTGAAGCTTTCTTT.

The chain links TRBV28 to TRBJ1-5, with D possibly matching TRBD1 (5 bases). Germline V gene data show CDR1 as MDHEN and CDR2 as SYDVKM. Between the trimmed V and J ends, which lost 6 bases and 1 base, there was a span of 16 bases. The length of the CDR3 is 16 residues. The CDR3 DNA reads TGTGCCAGCAGGAACGCCGGGGGTCGGAGCAATCAGCCCCAGCATTTT. Its translation is CASRNAGGRSNQPQHF.

The CDR3 DNA is TGTGCCAGCTCACCAACGGCGGGACTCTATGGCTACACCTTC. This gives the protein CASSPTAGLYGYTF. The rearrangement uses TRBV18 and TRBJ1-2; tentative D call: TRBD1 (5 bases). The V end was cut by 2 bases, the J end by 4 bases, with 11 bases between. Germline CDR1 KGHSH, CDR2 LQKENI. The CDR3 sequence is 14 residues long. Together with reference TRBV18 and TRBJ1-2, the CDR3 gives the full variable domain: NAGVMQNPRHLVRRRGQEARLRCSPMKGHSHVYWYRQLPEEGLKFMVYLQKENIIDESGMPKERFSAEFPKEGPSILRIQQVVRGDSAAYFCASSPTAGLYGYTFGSGTRLTVV.

V gene TRBV6-5 combines with J gene TRBJ2-5; 9 positions match TRBD2. The V and J ends lost 0 bases and 9 bases, in that order; junction bases with no gene match: 11. CDR1 is MNHEY, CDR2 SVGAGI, per germline. The CDR3 is made up of 16 amino acids. The CDR3 loop reads CASSYSGRGGPAAQYF. CDR3 coding DNA: TGTGCCAGCAGTTACTCGGGGCGGGGGGGCCCAGCGGCCCAGTACTTC.

The CDR3, as DNA: TGTGCCAGCAGCTGGGGGCCCGCTAGCGGGGGTGATACGCAGTATTTT. It yields the protein CASSWGPASGGDTQYF. This chain links TRBV5-6 with TRBJ2-3, with 10 bases aligning to TRBD2. The CDR3 consists of 16 residues. V lost 3 bases, J lost 6 bases, and 10 bases stayed unmatched. Germline V gene lookup returns CDR1 SGHDT and CDR2 YYEEEE.

The chain links TRBV7-2 to TRBJ2-7; D remains ambiguous. Trimming left V 1 base short and J 4 bases short, with 14 bases between. From germline, CDR1 is SGHTA and CDR2 FQGNSA. There are 15 residues in the CDR3. The CDR3, as DNA: TGTGCCAGCAGCTTAGGCTGGCAGGATATTTACGAGCAGTACTTC. Translating it yields CASSLGWQDIYEQYF.

The CDR3 loop is CASSQAHGVDYEQYF. The DNA of the CDR3 is TGTGCCAGCAGCCAAGCACACGGGGTAGACTACGAGCAGTACTTC. This rearrangement joins TRBV4-2 to TRBJ2-7, with D possibly TRBD2 on 5 matching bases. This CDR3 has 15 residues. V was shortened by 1 base and J by 3 bases, with 13 bases between the two germline ends. Germline lookup yields CDR1 LGHNA and CDR2 YNFKEQ.

The rearrangement joins TRBV7-9 to TRBJ2-5; 13 bases align to TRBD2. The CDR3 is made up of 17 amino acids. Per germline, CDR1 SEHNR and CDR2 FQNEAQ (reference sequence). Trimming at V came to 2 bases and at J to 5 bases, leaving 8 bases not matched to a gene. CDR3 sequence (DNA): TGTGCCAGCAGCTTACCTCAACTAGCGGGGGGGCCTGAGACCCAGTACTTC. This sequence encodes CASSLPQLAGGPETQYF.

The V gene is TRBV2, the J gene TRBJ2-3, with D perhaps TRBD2 (6 bases). The germline V and J ends were trimmed by 7 bases and 2 bases, with 16 bases remaining between them. CDR1 SNHLY and CDR2 FYNNEI come from the germline V gene. The CDR3 has 15 residues. The CDR3 DNA reads TGTGCCAGCACGCTCGCCGCGGGGACCACAGATACGCAGTATTTT. Translation: CASTLAAGTTDTQYF.

This clone appeared a few times. The V call is TRBV5-4, the J call TRBJ2-3; 13 bases fit TRBD2. This CDR3 has 15 residues. V was pared by 4 bases and J by 5 bases, with 4 bases of the junction left unmatched. Germline CDR1 SGHNT, CDR2 YYREEE (reference sequence). For the CDR3, the DNA is TGTGCCAGCAGCCGACTAGCGGGGGGTGTAGATACGCAGTATTTT. Translation: CASSRLAGGVDTQYF.

This chain links TRBV25-1 with TRBJ2-3; D unresolved. Germline assignment: CDR1 MGHDK and CDR2 SYGVNS. The V end lost 1 base, the J end lost 6 bases, and 8 bases lay between the germline ends. CDR3 length: 13 residues. This chain's CDR3 is CASSESPRDTQYF. The CDR3 coding sequence is TGTGCCAGCAGTGAATCGCCGAGGGATACGCAGTATTTT.

This clone was picked up a small number of times. The chain carries TRBV28 and TRBJ1-1; the match to TRBD1 covers 8 bases. The V gene's germline CDR1 is MDHEN and CDR2 SYDVKM. V was pared by 5 bases and J by 10 bases, with 12 bases of the junction left unmatched. The length of the CDR3 is 14 residues. CDR3: CASSTLAGGARAFF. CDR3 bases: TGTGCCAGCAGTACCTTGGCAGGGGGCGCGAGAGCTTTCTTT. The full variable domain, with the rest looked up from reference TRBV28 and TRBJ1-1, is DVKVTQSSRYLVKRTGEKVFLECVQDMDHENMFWYRQDPGLGLRLIYFSYDVKMKEKGDIPEGYSVSREKKERFSLILESASTNQTSMYLCASSTLAGGARAFFGQGTRLTVV.

This chain uses TRBV7-2 with TRBJ2-7; TRBD2 matches at 13 bases. CDR1 is SGHTA, CDR2 FQGNSA, per germline. V trimming: 1 base; J trimming: 4 bases; junction bases outside the gene matches: 4. The CDR3 loop spans 16 amino acids. In DNA form, the CDR3 reads TGTGCCAGCAGCTTAGGGACTAGCGGGGGTGGGTACGAGCAGTACTTC. It encodes CASSLGTSGGGYEQYF.

A few counts support this clone. The chain employs TRBV30 and TRBJ1-5; unclear D gene. There are 14 residues in the CDR3. In germline, CDR1 is GTSNPN, CDR2 SVGIG (reference sequence). Between the trimmed V and J ends, which lost 2 bases and 4 bases, there was a span of 12 bases. CDR3 sequence (DNA): TGTGCCTGGAGTCCACCCCCGAGAAATCAGCCCCAGCATTTT. Amino acids: CAWSPPPRNQPQHF.

The chain uses TRBV5-1 and TRBJ2-3, with D hard to call. CDR1 SGHRS and CDR2 YFSETQ come from the germline V gene. V was pared by 4 bases and J by 2 bases, with 8 bases between. The CDR3 length is 13 residues. CDR3 bases: TGCGCCAGCAGCACCGGAGCCACAGATACGCAGTATTTT. Translation: CASSTGATDTQYF.

This clone was picked up a small number of times. The chain joins TRBV28 to TRBJ1-2; 9 positions agree with TRBD1. The CDR3 runs 21 residues. The germline V gene has CDR1 MDHEN and CDR2 SYDVKM. With 5 bases clipped from V and 7 bases from J, the junction kept 29 bases outside the gene matches. The CDR3 DNA reads TGTGCCAGCAGTACCCCAATTTTTCGGTCCGGTCCCGGGACAGGGCTCGGTGGCTACACCTTC. Encoded protein: CASSTPIFRSGPGTGLGGYTF.

This sequence joins TRBV19 and TRBJ2-3; TRBD2 might be the D (5 bases). Trimming took off 6 bases at V and 5 bases at J, with 12 bases between the two ends. The CDR3 contains 13 residues. Germline assignment: CDR1 LNHDA and CDR2 SQIVND (reference sequence). CDR3 loop: CASRKAGGDTQYF. The CDR3 bases are TGTGCCAGTAGGAAGGCGGGTGGAGATACGCAGTATTTT.

The rearrangement joins TRBV24-1 to TRBJ1-6, with TRBD1 matching over 7 bases. The CDR3 has 13 amino acids. Germline trimming cut 9 bases from V and 6 bases from J; bases unmatched to any gene: 4. Germline V lookup: CDR1 KGHDR, CDR2 SFDVKD. The DNA of the CDR3 is TGTGCCACCCGGGCAGGGGGTAATTCACCCCTCCACTTT. Its protein is CATRAGGNSPLHF.

The V gene is TRBV2, the J gene TRBJ2-2; tentative D call: TRBD1 (5 bases). The CDR3 spans 15 residues. V lost 7 bases to trimming and J lost 3 bases, with 15 bases between them. The germline V gene has CDR1 SNHLY and CDR2 FYNNEI. CDR3 coding DNA: TGTGCCAGCACCCCGAGCAGGGTAGACACCGGGGAGCTGTTTTTT. It yields the protein CASTPSRVDTGELFF.

The chain employs TRBV2 and TRBJ2-7; a weak D match, TRBD1 (6 bases). CDR1 is SNHLY and CDR2 is FYNNEI in the germline V gene. The CDR3 spans 12 residues. The V gene lost 8 bases and the J gene lost 3 bases, with 11 bases spanning the gap. CDR3 in amino acids: CASGTQGYEQYF. The CDR3 DNA sequence: TGTGCCAGCGGAACACAGGGCTACGAGCAGTACTTC.

The chain is built from TRBV28 and TRBJ2-3, with D possibly TRBD2 on 8 matching bases. Trimming took off 8 bases at V and 11 bases at J, with 23 bases between the two ends. The germline CDR1 and CDR2 sequences are MDHEN and SYDVKM. The CDR3 extends over 14 amino acids. The chain's CDR3 is CASLKAGGPGGQYF. The DNA of the CDR3 is TGTGCCAGCTTAAAGGCGGGGGGCCCAGGGGGGCAGTATTTT.

The CDR3 DNA sequence: TGTGCCAGCAGCCCCGACAGCACCTATGGCTACACCTTC. Residues: CASSPDSTYGYTF. The chain recombines TRBV9 with TRBJ1-2; possible D gene TRBD1, 5 bases. From germline, CDR1 is SGDLS and CDR2 YYNGEE. This CDR3 is built from 13 residues. V was trimmed by 4 bases and J by 4 bases, leaving 11 bases between them.